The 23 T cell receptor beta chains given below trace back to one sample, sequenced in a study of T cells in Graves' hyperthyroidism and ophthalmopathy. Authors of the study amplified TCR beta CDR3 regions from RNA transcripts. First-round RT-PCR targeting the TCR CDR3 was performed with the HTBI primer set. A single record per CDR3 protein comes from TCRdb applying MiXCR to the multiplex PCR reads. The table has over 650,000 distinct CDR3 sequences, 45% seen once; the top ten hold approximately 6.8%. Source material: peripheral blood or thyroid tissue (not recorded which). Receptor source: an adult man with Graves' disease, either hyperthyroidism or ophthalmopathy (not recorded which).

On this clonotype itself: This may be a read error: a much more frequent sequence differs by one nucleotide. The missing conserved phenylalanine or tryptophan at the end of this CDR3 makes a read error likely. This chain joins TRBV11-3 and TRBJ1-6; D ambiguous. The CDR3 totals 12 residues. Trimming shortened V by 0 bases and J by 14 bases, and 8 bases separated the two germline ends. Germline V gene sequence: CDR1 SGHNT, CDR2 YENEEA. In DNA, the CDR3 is TGTGCCAGCAGCTTAGAGTGGAGGGCCCTCCACCTT. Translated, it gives CASSLEWRALHL.

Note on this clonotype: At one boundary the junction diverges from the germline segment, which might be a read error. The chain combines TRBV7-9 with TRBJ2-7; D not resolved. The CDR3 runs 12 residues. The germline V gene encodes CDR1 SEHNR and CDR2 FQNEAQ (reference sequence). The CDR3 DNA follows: TGCGCCAGCAGCCGACTTACCGGGGAGCAGTACTTC. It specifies CASSRLTGEQYF.

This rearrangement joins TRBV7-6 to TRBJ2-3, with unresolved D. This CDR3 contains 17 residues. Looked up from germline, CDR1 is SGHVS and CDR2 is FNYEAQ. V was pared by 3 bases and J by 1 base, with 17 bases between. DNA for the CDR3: TGTGCCAGCAGCTTCCGGCACGGCGGTCGCGGCACAGATACGCAGTATTTT. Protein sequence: CASSFRHGGRGTDTQYF.

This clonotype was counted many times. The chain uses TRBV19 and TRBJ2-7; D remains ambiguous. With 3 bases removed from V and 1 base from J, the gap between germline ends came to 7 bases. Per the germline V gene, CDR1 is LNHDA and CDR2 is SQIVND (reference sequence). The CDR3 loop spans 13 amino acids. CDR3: CASSMIPSYEQYF. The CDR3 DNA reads TGTGCCAGTAGTATGATCCCGTCCTACGAGCAGTACTTC.

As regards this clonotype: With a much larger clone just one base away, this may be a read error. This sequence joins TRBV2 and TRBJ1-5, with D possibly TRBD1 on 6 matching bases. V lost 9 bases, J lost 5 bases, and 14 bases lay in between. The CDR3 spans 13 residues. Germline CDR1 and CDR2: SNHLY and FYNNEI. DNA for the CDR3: TGTGCCAGTGGCGGGGGGCGCGATCAGCCCCAGCATTTT. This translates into CASGGGRDQPQHF. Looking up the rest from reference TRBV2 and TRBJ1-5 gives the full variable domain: EPEVTQTPSHQVTQMGQEVILRCVPISNHLYFYWYRQILGQKVEFLVSFYNNEISEKSEIFDDQFSVERPDGSNFTLKIRSTKLEDSAMYFCASGGGRDQPQHFGDGTRLSIL.

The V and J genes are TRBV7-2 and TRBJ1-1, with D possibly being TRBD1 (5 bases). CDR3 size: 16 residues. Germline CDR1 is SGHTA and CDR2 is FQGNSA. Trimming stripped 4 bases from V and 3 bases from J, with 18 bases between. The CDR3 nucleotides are TGTGCCAGCAGCTCCCGCCAGGTGGGGGGGGACACTGAAGCTTTCTTT. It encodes CASSSRQVGGDTEAFF.

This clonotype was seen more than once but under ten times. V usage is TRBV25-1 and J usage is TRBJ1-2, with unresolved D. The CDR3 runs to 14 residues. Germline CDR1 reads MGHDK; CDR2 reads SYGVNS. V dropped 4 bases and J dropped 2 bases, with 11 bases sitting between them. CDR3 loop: CASSARGLNYGYTF. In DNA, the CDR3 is TGTGCCAGCAGTGCTAGAGGTTTGAACTATGGCTACACCTTC.

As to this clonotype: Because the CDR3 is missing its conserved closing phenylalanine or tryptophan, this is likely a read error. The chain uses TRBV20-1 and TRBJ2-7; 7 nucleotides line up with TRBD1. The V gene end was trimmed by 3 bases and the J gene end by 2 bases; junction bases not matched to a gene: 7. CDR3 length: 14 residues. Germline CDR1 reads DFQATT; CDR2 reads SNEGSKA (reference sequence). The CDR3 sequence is CSASRDSTTYEQYL. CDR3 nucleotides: TGCAGTGCTAGCAGGGACAGCACGACCTACGAGCAGTACCTC.

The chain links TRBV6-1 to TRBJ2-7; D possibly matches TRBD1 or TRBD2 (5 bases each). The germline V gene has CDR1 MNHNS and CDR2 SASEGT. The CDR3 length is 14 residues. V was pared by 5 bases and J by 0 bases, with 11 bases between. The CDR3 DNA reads TGTGCCAGCAGTCCGGGGCCTTACTCCTACGAGCAGTACTTC. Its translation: CASSPGPYSYEQYF.

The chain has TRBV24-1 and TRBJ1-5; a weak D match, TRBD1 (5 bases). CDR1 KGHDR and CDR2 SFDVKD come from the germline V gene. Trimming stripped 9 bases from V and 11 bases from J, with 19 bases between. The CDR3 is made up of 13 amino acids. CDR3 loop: CATGSGTALAQHF. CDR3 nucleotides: TGTGCCACCGGCTCCGGGACCGCGTTGGCCCAGCATTTT.

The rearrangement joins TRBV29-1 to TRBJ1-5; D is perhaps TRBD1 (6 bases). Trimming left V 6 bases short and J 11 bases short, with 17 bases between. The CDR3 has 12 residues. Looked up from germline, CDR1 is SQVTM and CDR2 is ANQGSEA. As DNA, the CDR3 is TGCAGCGTGGGAAAACAGGGATCTACCCAGCATTTT. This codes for CSVGKQGSTQHF.

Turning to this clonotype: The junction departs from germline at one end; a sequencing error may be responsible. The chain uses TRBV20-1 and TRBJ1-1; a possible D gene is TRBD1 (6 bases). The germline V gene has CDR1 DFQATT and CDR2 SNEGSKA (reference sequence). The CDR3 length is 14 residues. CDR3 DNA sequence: TGCAGTGCCCGAAGGGGGTCTGGGAACACTGGAGCTTTCTTT. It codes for CSARRGSGNTGAFF.

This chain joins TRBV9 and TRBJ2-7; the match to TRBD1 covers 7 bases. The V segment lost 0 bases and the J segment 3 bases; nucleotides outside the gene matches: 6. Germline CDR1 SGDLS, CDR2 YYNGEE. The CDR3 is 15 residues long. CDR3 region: CASSVGPDRDYEQYF. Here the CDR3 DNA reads TGTGCCAGCAGCGTAGGTCCTGACAGGGACTACGAGCAGTACTTC. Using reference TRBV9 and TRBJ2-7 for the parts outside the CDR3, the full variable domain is DSGVTQTPKHLITATGQRVTLRCSPRSGDLSVYWYQQSLDQGLQFLIQYYNGEERAKGNILERFSAQQFPDLHSELNLSSLELGDSALYFCASSVGPDRDYEQYFGPGTRLTVT.

The CDR3 loop is CASMLGTPYGYTF. The CDR3, as DNA: TGTGCCAGCATGCTGGGGACACCGTATGGCTACACCTTC. The chain uses TRBV12-3 or TRBV12-4 and TRBJ1-2, with D tentatively TRBD1 (6 bases). V lost 7 bases to trimming and J lost 5 bases, with 14 bases between them. This CDR3 comprises 13 residues.

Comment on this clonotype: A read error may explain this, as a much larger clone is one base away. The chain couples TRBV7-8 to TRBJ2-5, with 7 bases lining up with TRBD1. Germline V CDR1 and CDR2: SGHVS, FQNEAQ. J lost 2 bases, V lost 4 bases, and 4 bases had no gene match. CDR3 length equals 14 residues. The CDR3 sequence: CASSWGQTQETQYF. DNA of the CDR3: TGTGCCAGCAGCTGGGGACAGACACAAGAGACCCAGTACTTC.

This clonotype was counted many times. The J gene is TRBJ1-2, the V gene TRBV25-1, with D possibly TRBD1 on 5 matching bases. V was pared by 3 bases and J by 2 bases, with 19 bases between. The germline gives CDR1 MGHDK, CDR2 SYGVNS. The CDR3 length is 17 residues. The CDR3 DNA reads TGTGCCAGCAGTGACCGAAGGGGAGGGACGACCAACTATGGCTACACCTTC. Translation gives CASSDRRGGTTNYGYTF.

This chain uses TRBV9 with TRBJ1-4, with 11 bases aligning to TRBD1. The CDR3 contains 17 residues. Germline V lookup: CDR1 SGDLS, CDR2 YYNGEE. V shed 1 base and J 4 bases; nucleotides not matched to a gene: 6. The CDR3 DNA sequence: TGTGCCAGCAGCGTATCGGGGACAGGGGGAAGTAATGAAAAACTGTTTTTT. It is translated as CASSVSGTGGSNEKLFF.

The DNA for the CDR3 is TGTGCCAGCGAGCCAACAGGGGGCACCTCCTACGAGCAGTACTTC. It specifies CASEPTGGTSYEQYF. The V call is TRBV2, the J call TRBJ2-7; 9 positions agree with TRBD1. J was trimmed by 0 bases and V by 8 bases; bases with no gene match: 8. Germline V gives CDR1 SNHLY, CDR2 FYNNEI. This CDR3 is built from 15 residues.

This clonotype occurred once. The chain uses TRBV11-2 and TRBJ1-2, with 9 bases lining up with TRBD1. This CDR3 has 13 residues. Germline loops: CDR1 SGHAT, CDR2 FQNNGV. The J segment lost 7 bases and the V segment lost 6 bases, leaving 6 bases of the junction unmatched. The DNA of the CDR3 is TGTGCCAGCAGAGGACAGGGGTTCGCTGGCTACACCTTC. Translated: CASRGQGFAGYTF.

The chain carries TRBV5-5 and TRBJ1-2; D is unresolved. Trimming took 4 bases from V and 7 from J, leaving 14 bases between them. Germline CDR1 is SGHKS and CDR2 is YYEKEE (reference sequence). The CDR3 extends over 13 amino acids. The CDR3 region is CASSPMTVTGYTF. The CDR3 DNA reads TGTGCCAGCAGCCCAATGACCGTAACTGGCTACACCTTC.

The CDR3 here is CASRLHGELFF. The CDR3 nucleotides read TGTGCCAGCAGACTCCACGGGGAGCTGTTTTTT. The rearrangement joins TRBV2 to TRBJ2-2; D call uncertain. V lost 6 bases and J lost 7, with 6 bases in between. The CDR3 spans 11 residues. Germline values: CDR1 SNHLY, CDR2 FYNNEI. Full variable domain (remainder filled in from reference TRBV2 and TRBJ2-2): EPEVTQTPSHQVTQMGQEVILRCVPISNHLYFYWYRQILGQKVEFLVSFYNNEISEKSEIFDDQFSVERPDGSNFTLKIRSTKLEDSAMYFCASRLHGELFFGEGSRLTVL.

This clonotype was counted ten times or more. For the CDR3, the DNA is TGTGCCAGCACCTCGGGACAGGGCTTTTCACCCCTCCACTTT. As protein: CASTSGQGFSPLHF. The chain combines TRBV12-3 or TRBV12-4 with TRBJ1-6; 9 nucleotides match TRBD1. Unmatched junction bases numbered 7, after V lost 7 bases and J lost 9 bases. The CDR3 length is 14 residues.

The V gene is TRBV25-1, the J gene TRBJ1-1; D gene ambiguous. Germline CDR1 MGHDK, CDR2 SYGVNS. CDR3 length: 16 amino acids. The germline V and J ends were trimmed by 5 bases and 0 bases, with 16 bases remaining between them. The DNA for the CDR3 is TGTGCCAGCAGTTTAGCTCTCCCAGGCGTGAACACTGAAGCTTTCTTT. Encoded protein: CASSLALPGVNTEAFF. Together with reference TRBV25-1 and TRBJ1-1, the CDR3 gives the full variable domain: EADIYQTPRYLVIGTGKKITLECSQTMGHDKMYWYQQDPGMELHLIHYSYGVNSTEKGDLSSESTVSRIRTEHFPLTLESARPSHTSQYLCASSLALPGVNTEAFFGQGTRLTVV.